One sample yielded the 24 T cell receptor beta chains listed below, sequenced in a study of cytomegalovirus exposure and HLA in healthy donors. The PCR was carried out with 60 Vbeta primers and 13 Jbeta primers. Data came from immunoSEQ multiplex PCR; TCRdb stores just in-frame clones and leaves some out. The table lists fewer than 150,000 clones, 73% of them singletons. The sequenced sample was PBMCs. All receptors derive from a human donor in good health.

This clone came up a few times. This sequence joins TRBV30 and TRBJ1-4; no firm D call. The CDR3 is 11 amino acids. Germline CDR1 GTSNPN, CDR2 SVGIG (reference sequence). The V end was cut by 3 bases, the J end by 8 bases, with 7 bases between. This chain's CDR3 is CAWREGEKLFF. DNA of the CDR3: TGTGCCTGGAGGGAGGGCGAAAAACTGTTTTTT.

This rearrangement joins TRBV27 to TRBJ1-6, with a tentative D call TRBD1 (5 bases). With 4 bases removed from V and 9 bases from J, the gap between germline ends came to 10 bases. The CDR3 covers 13 residues. Germline V CDR1 and CDR2: MNHEY, SMNVEV (reference sequence). CDR3 in amino acids: CASSSGLGSPLHF. CDR3 in DNA: TGTGCCAGCAGTTCGGGACTGGGTTCACCCCTCCACTTT.

The genes are TRBV19 and TRBJ2-7; D is undetermined. The germline V gene encodes CDR1 LNHDA and CDR2 SQIVND (reference sequence). The CDR3 is made up of 13 amino acids. V lost 3 bases and J 1 base, leaving 7 bases between the germline ends. The CDR3 reads CASSISRSYEQYF. The CDR3 DNA reads TGTGCCAGTAGTATTTCCCGTTCCTACGAGCAGTACTTC.

The rearrangement joins TRBV9 to TRBJ2-3; maybe TRBD2 (7 bases). CDR3 length: 15 residues. The germline gives CDR1 SGDLS, CDR2 YYNGEE. The V and J ends lost 7 bases and 2 bases respectively, with 17 bases between them. Here the CDR3 DNA reads TGTGCCAGCGGCATGCGGGGGCTTCACACAGATACGCAGTATTTT. It codes for CASGMRGLHTDTQYF.

This sequence joins TRBV5-1 and TRBJ2-1, with D possibly TRBD2 on 6 matching bases. Germline CDR1 and CDR2: SGHRS and YFSETQ. This CDR3 spans 13 amino acids. The V end lost 3 bases, the J end lost 9 bases, and 13 bases lay between the germline ends. In DNA, the CDR3 is TGCGCCAGCAGCTGGGACTCCTCTGGTGAGCAGTTCTTC. The encoded protein is CASSWDSSGEQFF.

On this clone: The sample has other DNA sequences that encode this CDR3 too. The chain combines TRBV6-1 with TRBJ2-7, with D possibly TRBD2 on 5 matching bases. The CDR3 has 13 amino acids. V was clipped by 8 bases and J by 0 bases, with 11 bases between them. Germline assignment: CDR1 MNHNS and CDR2 SASEGT. The CDR3 here is CASSEDFSYEQYF. CDR3 in DNA: TGTGCCAGCTCGGAGGACTTCTCCTACGAGCAGTACTTC.

The chain has TRBV9 and TRBJ2-7, with D perhaps TRBD2 (7 bases). V dropped 0 bases and J dropped 7 bases, with 14 bases sitting between them. CDR3 length: 14 amino acids. Germline values: CDR1 SGDLS, CDR2 YYNGEE. CDR3: CASSVGVGGREQYF. CDR3 nucleotide sequence: TGTGCCAGCAGCGTAGGGGTGGGGGGGCGTGAGCAGTACTTC.

In this sample, this clone turned up a few times. This sequence joins TRBV7-9 and TRBJ1-2; 7 nucleotides align to TRBD1. The germline gives CDR1 SEHNR, CDR2 FQNEAQ (reference sequence). The CDR3 totals 14 residues. The J segment lost 6 bases and the V segment lost 4 bases, leaving 8 bases of the junction unmatched. CDR3 DNA: TGTGCCAGCAGCTCAAGGGGGCGCAACGATGGCTACACCTTC. Its translation is CASSSRGRNDGYTF.

V is TRBV7-2 and J is TRBJ2-4; 12 positions agree with TRBD2. The trim removed 0 bases at V and 6 bases at J, leaving 0 bases unmatched. CDR1 is SGHTA and CDR2 is FQGNSA in the germline V gene. CDR3 length equals 15 residues. As DNA, the CDR3 is TGTGCCAGCAGCTTAGCGGGACTAGCGGGAAACATTCAGTACTTC. It encodes CASSLAGLAGNIQYF.

This sequence joins TRBV6-1 and TRBJ1-3; unclear D gene. Between the trimmed V and J ends, which lost 4 bases and 0 bases, there was a span of 7 bases. The CDR3 spans 14 residues. Looked up from germline, CDR1 is MNHNS and CDR2 is SASEGT. CDR3 DNA: TGTGCCAGCAGTGCACGGTCCTCTGGAAACACCATATATTTT. Amino acids: CASSARSSGNTIYF.

Turning to this clone: At one of its ends the junction is not consistent with the germline gene, which may arise from a read error. This chain connects TRBV7-7 to TRBJ2-5; tentatively, D is TRBD2 (7 bases). The CDR3 loop spans 17 amino acids. Germline V lookup: CDR1 SSHAT, CDR2 FNYEAQ (reference sequence). The CDR3 loop is CASSSGGPRDRWETQYF. The CDR3 coding sequence is TGTGCTAGCAGCTCGGGGGGCCCCCGCGACAGGTGGGAGACCCAGTACTTC.

The CDR3 reads CASSKGQGDWREQYF. CDR3 coding DNA: TGCGCCAGCAGCAAAGGACAGGGCGATTGGCGCGAGCAGTACTTC. The chain couples TRBV5-1 to TRBJ2-7; 8 bases fit TRBD1. The CDR3 length is 15 residues. Germline V gives CDR1 SGHRS, CDR2 YFSETQ. Trimming took 4 bases from V and 6 from J; bases not matched to a gene: 12. The whole variable domain, filled in from reference TRBV5-1 and TRBJ2-7, reads KAGVTQTPRYLIKTRGQQVTLSCSPISGHRSVSWYQQTPGQGLQFLFEYFSETQRNKGNFPGRFSGRQFSNSRSEMNVSTLELGDSALYLCASSKGQGDWREQYFGPGTRLTVT.

The CDR3 nucleotides read TGTGCCAGCAGCGGAGGGACTCCCCAAGAGACCCAGTACTTC. Protein sequence: CASSGGTPQETQYF. J is TRBJ2-5 and V is TRBV9; D possibly corresponds to TRBD2 (6 bases). Germline-derived CDR1 and CDR2 are SGDLS and YYNGEE. The CDR3 sequence is 14 residues long. Trimming pared 3 bases from V and 1 base from J, leaving 10 bases between. Drawing the rest from reference TRBV9 and TRBJ2-5, the complete variable domain is DSGVTQTPKHLITATGQRVTLRCSPRSGDLSVYWYQQSLDQGLQFLIQYYNGEERAKGNILERFSAQQFPDLHSELNLSSLELGDSALYFCASSGGTPQETQYFGPGTRLLVL.

This CDR3 reads CASRGLRETYNEQFF. The CDR3 region has the DNA TGCGCCAGCAGGGGGTTACGGGAGACCTACAATGAGCAGTTCTTC. This sequence joins TRBV10-2 and TRBJ2-1; D may be TRBD2 (6 bases). Germline CDR1 reads WSHSY; CDR2 reads SAAADI. CDR3 length: 15 amino acids. V was pared by 6 bases and J by 2 bases, with 14 bases between.

CDR3 loop: CASRPGINYGYTF. CDR3 DNA: TGTGCCAGCAGGCCAGGGATTAACTATGGCTACACCTTC. The chain has TRBV5-6 and TRBJ1-2, with a possible D match to TRBD1 (5 bases). The V and J ends lost 5 bases and 1 base respectively, with 9 bases between them. From germline, CDR1 is SGHDT and CDR2 YYEEEE. The CDR3 sequence is 13 residues long.

The V and J genes are TRBV27 and TRBJ1-5; D gene uncertain. V gave up 8 bases and J gave up 7 bases, with 12 bases separating them. Germline loops: CDR1 MNHEY, CDR2 SMNVEV (reference sequence). This CDR3 has 12 amino acids. CDR3 sequence: CASGPTGQPQHF. As DNA, the CDR3 is TGTGCCAGCGGGCCTACGGGACAGCCCCAGCATTTT.

The chain joins TRBV28 to TRBJ2-3; 16 positions agree with TRBD2. The CDR3 consists of 18 residues. CDR1 and CDR2 (germline): MDHEN, SYDVKM. The V segment lost 4 bases and the J segment 5 bases; nucleotides outside the gene matches: 9. CDR3 protein: CASSSGTSGGVYGDTQYF. The CDR3 DNA reads TGTGCCAGCAGTTCCGGGACTAGCGGGGGGGTTTACGGAGATACGCAGTATTTT. The full variable domain, rest sourced from reference TRBV28 and TRBJ2-3, is DVKVTQSSRYLVKRTGEKVFLECVQDMDHENMFWYRQDPGLGLRLIYFSYDVKMKEKGDIPEGYSVSREKKERFSLILESASTNQTSMYLCASSSGTSGGVYGDTQYFGPGTRLTVL.

The genes are TRBV6-5 and TRBJ2-4; no reliable D call. V lost 0 bases, J lost 1 base, and 10 bases lay in between. The CDR3 extends over 16 amino acids. Germline CDR1 reads MNHEY; CDR2 reads SVGAGI. The CDR3 loop is CASSYSMASAKNIQYF. As DNA, the CDR3 is TGTGCCAGCAGTTACTCGATGGCTTCCGCCAAAAACATTCAGTACTTC.

This rearrangement joins TRBV7-3 to TRBJ1-1; 9 positions agree with TRBD1. The V segment lost 4 bases and the J segment 5 bases; nucleotides outside the gene matches: 2. This CDR3 contains 13 residues. Germline loops: CDR1 SGHTA, CDR2 FQGTGA. The CDR3 region has the DNA TGTGCCAGCAGCTACGACAGGGGGACTGAAGCTTTCTTT. Encoded protein: CASSYDRGTEAFF.

The count of this clone is one. V usage is TRBV5-6 and J usage is TRBJ2-7; TRBD1 agrees at 7 bases. In germline, CDR1 is SGHDT, CDR2 YYEEEE. This CDR3 has 16 amino acids. Germline trimming cut 2 bases from V and 2 bases from J; bases unmatched to any gene: 10. DNA of the CDR3: TGTGCCAGCAGCTTTTTTGGGACAGATTCCACCTACGAGCAGTACTTC. This translates into CASSFFGTDSTYEQYF.

In DNA, the CDR3 is TGCGCCAGCAGCCAAGCGTGGGCTAGCAATCAGCCCCAGCATTTT. It specifies CASSQAWASNQPQHF. The V call is TRBV4-1, the J call TRBJ1-5; D is ambiguous. This CDR3 is 15 amino acids long. V was trimmed by 1 base and J by 0 bases, leaving 7 bases between them. Germline V gives CDR1 MGHRA, CDR2 YSYEKL.

The chain combines TRBV5-6 with TRBJ1-1; 9 nucleotides match TRBD1. Germline-derived CDR1 and CDR2 are SGHDT and YYEEEE. V lost 0 bases to trimming and J lost 1 base; unmatched junction nucleotides: 13. The CDR3 contains 19 residues. The CDR3 loop is CASSLVGIRDRVKNTEAFF. The CDR3 DNA is TGTGCCAGCAGCTTGGTTGGGATACGGGACAGGGTCAAGAACACTGAAGCTTTCTTT. Combining the CDR3 with reference TRBV5-6 and TRBJ1-1 gives the whole variable domain DAGVTQSPTHLIKTRGQQVTLRCSPKSGHDTVSWYQQALGQGPQFIFQYYEEEERQRGNFPDRFSGHQFPNYSSELNVNALLLGDSALYLCASSLVGIRDRVKNTEAFFGQGTRLTVV.

This chain joins TRBV9 and TRBJ1-2; 9 bases fit TRBD1. This CDR3 spans 11 amino acids. CDR1 and CDR2 from the germline V gene are SGDLS and YYNGEE. J lost 8 bases, V lost 8 bases, and 4 bases had no gene match. This CDR3 is CASHRGLGYTF. CDR3 in DNA: TGTGCCAGTCACAGGGGGCTGGGCTACACCTTC.

The chain is built from TRBV19 and TRBJ2-2; D gene uncertain. V was cut by 0 bases and J by 0 bases, with 11 bases left in between. Germline CDR1 and CDR2: LNHDA and SQIVND (reference sequence). The CDR3 loop spans 17 amino acids. The CDR3 protein is CASSIDGPDTNTGELFF. CDR3 coding DNA: TGTGCCAGTAGTATAGATGGTCCAGATACGAACACCGGGGAGCTGTTTTTT.